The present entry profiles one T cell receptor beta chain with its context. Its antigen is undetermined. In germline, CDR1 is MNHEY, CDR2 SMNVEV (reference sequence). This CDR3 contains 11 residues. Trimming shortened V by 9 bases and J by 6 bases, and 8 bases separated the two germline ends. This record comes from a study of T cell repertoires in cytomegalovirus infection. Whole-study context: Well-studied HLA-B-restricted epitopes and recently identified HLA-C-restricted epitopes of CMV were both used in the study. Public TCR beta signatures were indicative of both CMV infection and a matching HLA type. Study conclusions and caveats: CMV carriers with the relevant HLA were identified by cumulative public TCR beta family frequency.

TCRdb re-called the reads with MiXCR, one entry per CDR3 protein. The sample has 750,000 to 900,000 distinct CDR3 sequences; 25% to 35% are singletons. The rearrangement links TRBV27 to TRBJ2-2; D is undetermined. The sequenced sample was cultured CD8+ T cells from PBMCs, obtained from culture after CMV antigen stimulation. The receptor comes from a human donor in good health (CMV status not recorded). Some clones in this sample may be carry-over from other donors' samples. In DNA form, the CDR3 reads TGTGCCAGTTTTTTTTCCGGGGAGCTGTTTTTT. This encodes CASFFSGELFF.